This T cell receptor (beta chain) was recovered during a study of cytotoxic CD8 clonotypes in ibrutinib-treated CLL. Broader study findings: Among the clonotypes, public ones were uncommon and contracted or held stable on treatment.

In the case of this clone: The antigen remains undetermined.

The ends were cut back, 6 bases at V and 2 bases at J, with 7 bases in the middle. Germline CDR1 MDHEN, CDR2 SYDVKM. There are 12 residues in the CDR3. Measured with immunoSEQ multiplex PCR; TCRdb has only the in-frame clones, and not every one. The sample records some 200,000 clones, more than 75% being singletons. The origin of this receptor is a human donor with chronic lymphocytic leukemia. The starting material was PBMCs, obtained after 12 months of ibrutinib treatment. The rearrangement uses TRBV28 and TRBJ1-2, with no clear D. CDR3 nucleotide sequence: TGTGCCAGCAGCTCATCGAACTATGGCTACACCTTC. This encodes CASSSSNYGYTF.